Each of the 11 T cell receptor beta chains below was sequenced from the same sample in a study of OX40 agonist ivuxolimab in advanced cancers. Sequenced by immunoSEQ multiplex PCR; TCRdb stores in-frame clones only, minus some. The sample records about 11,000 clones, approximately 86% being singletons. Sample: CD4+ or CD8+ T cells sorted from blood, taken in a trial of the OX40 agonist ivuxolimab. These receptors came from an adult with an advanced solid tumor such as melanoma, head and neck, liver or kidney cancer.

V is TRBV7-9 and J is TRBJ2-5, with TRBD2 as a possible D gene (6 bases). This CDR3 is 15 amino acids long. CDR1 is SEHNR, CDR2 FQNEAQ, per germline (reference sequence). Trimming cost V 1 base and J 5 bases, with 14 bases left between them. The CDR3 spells CASSLVPGSDETQYF. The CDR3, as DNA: TGTGCCAGCAGCTTAGTCCCCGGGAGCGATGAGACCCAGTACTTC.

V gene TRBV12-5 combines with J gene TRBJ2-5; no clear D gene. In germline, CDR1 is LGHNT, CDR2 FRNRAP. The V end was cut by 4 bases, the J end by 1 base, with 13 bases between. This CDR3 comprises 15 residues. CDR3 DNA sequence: TGTGCTAGTGGTTCGACCGCGACTCCCCAAGAGACCCAGTACTTC. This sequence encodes CASGSTATPQETQYF.

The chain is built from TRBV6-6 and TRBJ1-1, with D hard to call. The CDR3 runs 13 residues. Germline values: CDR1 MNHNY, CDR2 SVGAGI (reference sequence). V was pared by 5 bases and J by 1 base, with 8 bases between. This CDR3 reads CASSPGPNTEAFF. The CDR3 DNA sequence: TGTGCCAGCAGTCCCGGACCGAACACTGAAGCTTTCTTT.

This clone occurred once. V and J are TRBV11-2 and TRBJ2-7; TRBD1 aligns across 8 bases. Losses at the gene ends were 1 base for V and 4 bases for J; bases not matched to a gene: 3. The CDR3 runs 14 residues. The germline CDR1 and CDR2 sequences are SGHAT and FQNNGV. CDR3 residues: CASSLGTGWYEQYF. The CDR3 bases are TGTGCCAGCAGCTTAGGGACAGGGTGGTACGAGCAGTACTTC.

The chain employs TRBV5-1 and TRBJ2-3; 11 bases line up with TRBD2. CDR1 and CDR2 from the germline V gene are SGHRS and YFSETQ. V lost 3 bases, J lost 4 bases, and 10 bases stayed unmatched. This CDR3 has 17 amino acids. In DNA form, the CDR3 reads TGCGCCAGCAGCTCGAGTTTAGCGGGAGGGCCCCCAGATACGCAGTATTTT. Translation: CASSSSLAGGPPDTQYF.

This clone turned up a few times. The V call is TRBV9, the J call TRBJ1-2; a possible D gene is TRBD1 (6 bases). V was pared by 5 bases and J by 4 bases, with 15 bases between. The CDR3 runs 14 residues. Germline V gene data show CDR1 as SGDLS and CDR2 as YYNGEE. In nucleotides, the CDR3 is TGTGCCAGCAGGGACAGTCTCACTTCCTATGGCTACACCTTC. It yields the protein CASRDSLTSYGYTF.

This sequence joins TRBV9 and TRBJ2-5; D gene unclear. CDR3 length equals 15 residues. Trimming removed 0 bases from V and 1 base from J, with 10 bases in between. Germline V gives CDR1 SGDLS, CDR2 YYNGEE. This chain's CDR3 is CASSVGDQSQETQYF. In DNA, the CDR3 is TGTGCCAGCAGCGTAGGAGACCAATCCCAAGAGACCCAGTACTTC.

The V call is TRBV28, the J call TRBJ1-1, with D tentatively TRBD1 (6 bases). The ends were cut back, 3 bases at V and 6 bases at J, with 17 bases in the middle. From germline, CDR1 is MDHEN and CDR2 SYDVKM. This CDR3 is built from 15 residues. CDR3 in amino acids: CASSFPTGNLPEAFF. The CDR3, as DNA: TGTGCCAGCAGTTTTCCCACAGGGAACCTGCCTGAAGCTTTCTTT.

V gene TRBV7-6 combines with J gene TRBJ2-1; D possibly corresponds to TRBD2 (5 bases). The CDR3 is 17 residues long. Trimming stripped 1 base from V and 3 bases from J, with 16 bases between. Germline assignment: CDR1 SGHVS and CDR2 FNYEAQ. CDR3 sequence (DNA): TGTGCCAGCAGCTTAGGAGAGGGCTACCCCGTCTACAATGAGCAGTTCTTC. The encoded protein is CASSLGEGYPVYNEQFF.

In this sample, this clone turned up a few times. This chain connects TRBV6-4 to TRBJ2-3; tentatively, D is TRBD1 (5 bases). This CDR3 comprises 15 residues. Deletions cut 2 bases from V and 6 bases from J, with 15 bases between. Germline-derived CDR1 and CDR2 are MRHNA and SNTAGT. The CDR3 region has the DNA TGTGCCAGCAGTGACACAGGTCTCCCACTGGATACGCAGTATTTT. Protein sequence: CASSDTGLPLDTQYF.

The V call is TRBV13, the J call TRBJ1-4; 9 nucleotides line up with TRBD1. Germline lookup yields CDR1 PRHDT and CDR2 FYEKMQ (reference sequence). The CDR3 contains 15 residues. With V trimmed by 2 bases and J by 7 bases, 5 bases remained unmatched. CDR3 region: CASSLSGQGREKLFF. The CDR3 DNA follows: TGTGCCAGCAGCTTATCGGGACAGGGACGTGAAAAACTGTTTTTT.